The entry that follows covers one T cell receptor beta chain sequence. The data were taken from a study of PD-L1 blockade in urothelial cancer. Turning to the study itself: Male sex and bladder-origin urothelial cancer characterized most of the roughly 29 patients. Timepoints chosen for blood analysis were 3 weeks (second dose) and 6 weeks after treatment start.

Germline values: CDR1 SNHLY, CDR2 FYNNEI. Trimming took 7 bases from V and 7 from J, leaving 19 bases between them. CDR3 length: 14 amino acids. Indicated time point: peripheral blood 6 weeks after treatment start. Patients suffered from locally advanced or metastatic urothelial carcinoma. Sample contribution per patient ranged from 1 to 8, covering pretreatment and on-treatment. Profiled with immunoSEQ multiplex PCR; TCRdb holds only in-frame clones, not every one. Of fewer than 90,000 clones in the sample, roughly 90% were seen once. This clonotype was sampled from a woman at least 80 years old with urothelial cancer. The chain combines TRBV2 with TRBJ1-2; D perhaps matches TRBD1 (6 bases). The material was PBMCs, obtained around atezolizumab (anti-PD-L1) treatment. The CDR3 loop reads CASKAGAALGGYTF. Here the CDR3 DNA reads TGTGCCAGCAAAGCAGGGGCCGCGTTAGGTGGCTACACCTTC. The full variable domain, its missing parts supplied by reference TRBV2 and TRBJ1-2, is EPEVTQTPSHQVTQMGQEVILRCVPISNHLYFYWYRQILGQKVEFLVSFYNNEISEKSEIFDDQFSVERPDGSNFTLKIRSTKLEDSAMYFCASKAGAALGGYTFGSGTRLTVV.